The 30 T cell receptor beta chains below come from one sample, sequenced in a study of CD8+ T cells in alopecia areata (dated by TCRdb to the late 2010s). Library preparation used the immunoSEQ multiplex PCR assay. For TCR sequencing, RNA was extracted from every sample and reverse transcribed into cDNA to serve as template. In TCRdb, the immuneACCESS table is reduced to in-frame sequences with V and J assigned. These tables do not hold every clone; where another copy was compared, an unresolved V gene accounts for under half, and the others remain unexplained. The sample contains some 180,000 clones, 40% to 55% of them found a single time. The biggest ten clones account for roughly 9.1% of the sample. The treatment or condition label here, explained by the study, means: oral pan-JAK inhibitor, 5-10 mg twice daily. The input for sequencing was CD8+ T cells sorted from blood, taken at roughly week 53, from a patient treated with tofacitinib. These receptors were collected from a human donor with alopecia areata.

The rearrangement uses TRBV6-5 and TRBJ2-1, with a possible D match to TRBD2 (5 bases). Germline CDR1 and CDR2: MNHEY and SVGAGI. The CDR3 sequence is 13 residues long. The V end was cut by 2 bases, the J end by 7 bases, with 9 bases between. CDR3: CASSYREGNEQFF. The DNA of the CDR3 is TGTGCCAGCAGTTACCGGGAAGGGAATGAGCAGTTCTTC.

The genes are TRBV11-2 and TRBJ2-7, with no clear D. The CDR3 spans 12 residues. Germline V CDR1 and CDR2: SGHAT, FQNNGV. Trimming cost V 4 bases and J 0 bases, with 4 bases left between them. The chain's CDR3 is CASSYLSYEQYF. For the CDR3, the DNA is TGTGCCAGCAGCTATCTCTCCTACGAGCAGTACTTC.

The J gene is TRBJ1-5, the V gene TRBV6-5, with no clear D. The CDR3 has 14 residues. Trimming pared 0 bases from V and 7 bases from J, leaving 10 bases between. Germline V CDR1 and CDR2: MNHEY, SVGAGI. DNA for the CDR3: TGTGCCAGCAGTTACTCGGCGGGATTCCAGCCCCAGCATTTT. It codes for CASSYSAGFQPQHF.

The chain employs TRBV7-3 and TRBJ1-1; 7 bases match TRBD1. Germline values: CDR1 SGHTA, CDR2 FQGTGA. V gave up 5 bases and J gave up 3 bases; unmatched junction bases: 15. The CDR3 is 17 amino acids. This CDR3 is CASSPGRGRRYDTEAFF. CDR3 in DNA: TGTGCCAGCAGCCCAGGGAGGGGGCGGAGGTATGACACTGAAGCTTTCTTT.

For the CDR3, the DNA is TGTGCCAGCAGCTTAAGGCAGATAAACACTGAAGCTTTCTTT. Amino acid sequence: CASSLRQINTEAFF. This chain joins TRBV7-2 and TRBJ1-1; D uncertain. Trimming left V 2 bases short and J 2 bases short, with 9 bases between. The CDR3 runs 14 residues. Looked up from germline, CDR1 is SGHTA and CDR2 is FQGNSA.

A few counts support this clone. The gene calls are TRBV2 and TRBJ2-1, with 13 bases aligning to TRBD2. CDR3 length: 16 residues. V was clipped by 3 bases and J by 8 bases; unmatched bases: 7. Germline V CDR1 and CDR2: SNHLY, FYNNEI. The CDR3 is CASSEWGTSGVHEQFF. DNA of the CDR3: TGTGCCAGCAGTGAGTGGGGGACTAGCGGGGTGCATGAGCAGTTCTTC. The full variable domain, with the rest looked up from reference TRBV2 and TRBJ2-1, is EPEVTQTPSHQVTQMGQEVILRCVPISNHLYFYWYRQILGQKVEFLVSFYNNEISEKSEIFDDQFSVERPDGSNFTLKIRSTKLEDSAMYFCASSEWGTSGVHEQFFGPGTRLTVL.

The genes are TRBV18 and TRBJ2-3; TRBD1 aligns across 7 bases. V was clipped by 5 bases and J by 0 bases; unmatched bases: 11. In germline, CDR1 is KGHSH, CDR2 LQKENI. CDR3 size: 17 residues. The CDR3 loop is CASSGAPGGRSTDTQYF. The CDR3 DNA sequence: TGTGCCAGCTCAGGAGCGCCAGGGGGAAGGAGCACAGATACGCAGTATTTT.

The count of this clone is one. J is TRBJ2-7 and V is TRBV16; 7 nucleotides match TRBD1. The CDR3 sequence is 13 residues long. Germline V gene lookup returns CDR1 KGHSY and CDR2 FQNENV. With V trimmed by 4 bases and J by 3 bases, 3 bases remained unmatched. As DNA, the CDR3 is TGTGCCAGCAGCCGCGACAGGGTCTACGAGCAGTACTTC. The encoded protein is CASSRDRVYEQYF.

This CDR3 is CASSIPGQGRNGYTF. Here the CDR3 DNA reads TGTGCCAGTAGTATCCCGGGACAGGGGCGCAATGGCTACACCTTC. This chain links TRBV19 with TRBJ1-2; 10 bases map to TRBD1. Looked up from germline, CDR1 is LNHDA and CDR2 is SQIVND (reference sequence). V lost 3 bases to trimming and J lost 6 bases; unmatched junction nucleotides: 7. This CDR3 is 15 amino acids long.

This sequence joins TRBV30 and TRBJ1-3, with a tentative D call TRBD1 (5 bases). This CDR3 has 13 amino acids. Deletions cut 1 base from V and 4 bases from J, with 8 bases between. Germline V gives CDR1 GTSNPN, CDR2 SVGIG (reference sequence). CDR3 DNA: TGTGCCTGGAGTGCGGGGCCCGGAAACACCATATATTTT. Its protein product is CAWSAGPGNTIYF. The whole variable domain, remainder taken from reference TRBV30 and TRBJ1-3, is SQTIHQWPATLVQPVGSPLSLECTVEGTSNPNLYWYRQAAGRGLQLLFYSVGIGQISSEVPQNLSASRPQDRQFILSSKKLLLSDSGFYLCAWSAGPGNTIYFGEGSWLTVV.

The J gene is TRBJ2-7, the V gene TRBV4-3; TRBD2 might be the D (6 bases). V lost 4 bases to trimming and J lost 5 bases, with 15 bases between them. In germline, CDR1 is LGHNA, CDR2 YSLEER. This CDR3 contains 14 residues. CDR3 nucleotide sequence: TGCGCCAGCAGCCTGGGACTCCGGGCCGACGAGCAGTACTTC. This codes for CASSLGLRADEQYF.

V usage is TRBV30 and J usage is TRBJ2-7, with 9 bases identical to TRBD1. Germline V gene data show CDR1 as GTSNPN and CDR2 as SVGIG (reference sequence). With V trimmed by 0 bases and J by 3 bases, 0 bases remained unmatched. The CDR3 runs to 13 residues. The CDR3 sequence is CAWSVGQGYEQYF. The DNA of the CDR3 is TGTGCCTGGAGTGTGGGACAGGGCTACGAGCAGTACTTC.

The genes are TRBV6-5 and TRBJ1-3, with D possibly TRBD1 on 6 matching bases. The CDR3 is 15 residues long. V dropped 5 bases and J dropped 4 bases, with 15 bases sitting between them. Per germline, CDR1 MNHEY and CDR2 SVGAGI. CDR3 sequence (DNA): TGTGCCAGCAGTAAGCTCACAGGGCGAGGAAACACCATATATTTT. This encodes CASSKLTGRGNTIYF.

The gene calls are TRBV6-6 and TRBJ2-7; 7 bases agree with TRBD1. Germline loops: CDR1 MNHNY, CDR2 SVGAGI (reference sequence). V trimming: 6 bases; J trimming: 7 bases; junction bases outside the gene matches: 3. The CDR3 totals 11 residues. The CDR3 loop reads CASSQDREQYF. DNA of the CDR3: TGTGCCAGCAGCCAGGACAGGGAGCAGTACTTC.

As regards this clone: A read error may produce the germline difference seen at one junction end. The V and J genes are TRBV2 and TRBJ2-7; TRBD1 matches 7 bases. Germline CDR1 and CDR2: SNHLY and FYNNEI. The CDR3 consists of 13 residues. DNA of the CDR3: TGTGCCAGCAGTGAAGGGGACAGACGCGAGCGGTACTTC. Translation gives CASSEGDRRERYF.

This clone was seen more than once but under ten times. The chain combines TRBV27 with TRBJ1-6; 7 bases fit TRBD1. V lost 6 bases to trimming and J lost 11 bases; unmatched junction nucleotides: 13. Germline loops: CDR1 MNHEY, CDR2 SMNVEV (reference sequence). This CDR3 comprises 15 residues. The CDR3 protein is CASRDTHRGRTPLHF. The CDR3, as DNA: TGTGCCAGCAGAGACACCCACAGGGGTCGGACACCCCTCCACTTT.

The gene calls are TRBV5-6 and TRBJ1-1; 9 bases are a match to TRBD1. Germline lookup yields CDR1 SGHDT and CDR2 YYEEEE. The CDR3 has 14 residues. The V gene end was trimmed by 4 bases and the J gene end by 3 bases; junction bases not matched to a gene: 4. In DNA, the CDR3 is TGTGCCAGCAGCCCCAGACAGGGGGACACTGAAGCTTTCTTT. Translating it yields CASSPRQGDTEAFF.

The table lists this clone with a few counts. The V call is TRBV14, the J call TRBJ2-1; no definite D call. Between the trimmed V and J ends, which lost 0 bases and 0 bases, there was a span of 9 bases. Germline CDR1 and CDR2: SGHDN and FVKESK. The CDR3 runs 16 residues. The CDR3 DNA is TGTGCCAGCAGCCAAGATTTCCGAAGCTCCTACAATGAGCAGTTCTTC. Its protein product is CASSQDFRSSYNEQFF.

V and J are TRBV5-6 and TRBJ1-3; D is perhaps TRBD1 (6 bases). Germline V gene lookup returns CDR1 SGHDT and CDR2 YYEEEE. V lost 4 bases and J 0 bases, leaving 14 bases between the germline ends. This CDR3 has 16 residues. This CDR3 is CASSKNGGLSGNTIYF. CDR3 nucleotides: TGTGCCAGCAGCAAGAACGGGGGGCTCTCTGGAAACACCATATATTTT.

The J gene is TRBJ2-7, the V gene TRBV2; tentatively, D is TRBD2 (6 bases). The V gene lost 8 bases and the J gene lost 0 bases, with 14 bases spanning the gap. Germline V CDR1 and CDR2: SNHLY, FYNNEI. The CDR3 has 14 residues. CDR3: CASVAVGSSYEQYF. CDR3 nucleotide sequence: TGTGCCAGCGTAGCGGTGGGTAGCTCCTACGAGCAGTACTTC. Together with reference TRBV2 and TRBJ2-7, the CDR3 gives the full variable domain: EPEVTQTPSHQVTQMGQEVILRCVPISNHLYFYWYRQILGQKVEFLVSFYNNEISEKSEIFDDQFSVERPDGSNFTLKIRSTKLEDSAMYFCASVAVGSSYEQYFGPGTRLTVT.

This sequence joins TRBV19 and TRBJ1-5, with D possibly TRBD1 on 5 matching bases. Between the trimmed V and J ends, which lost 9 bases and 7 bases, there was a span of 13 bases. The CDR3 spans 12 residues. The germline CDR1 and CDR2 sequences are LNHDA and SQIVND (reference sequence). CDR3 DNA sequence: TGTGCCAGCGAGGGGACGGTACAGCCCCAGCATTTT. As protein: CASEGTVQPQHF. The whole variable domain, remainder taken from reference TRBV19 and TRBJ1-5, is DGGITQSPKYLFRKEGQNVTLSCEQNLNHDAMYWYRQDPGQGLRLIYYSQIVNDFQKGDIAEGYSVSREKKESFPLTVTSAQKNPTAFYLCASEGTVQPQHFGDGTRLSIL.

V usage is TRBV7-8 and J usage is TRBJ2-1; 10 positions agree with TRBD1. CDR1 is SGHVS, CDR2 FQNEAQ, per germline. V lost 1 base and J lost 8; bases outside the gene matches: 2. The CDR3 covers 14 residues. CDR3 region: CASSLVGTGDEQFF. CDR3 nucleotides: TGTGCCAGCAGCTTAGTTGGGACAGGGGATGAGCAGTTCTTC.

The chain couples TRBV29-1 to TRBJ1-2, with 9 positions matching TRBD1. This CDR3 is built from 13 residues. Losses at the gene ends were 7 bases for V and 8 bases for J; bases not matched to a gene: 11. Germline V lookup: CDR1 SQVTM, CDR2 ANQGSEA. The CDR3 nucleotides read TGCAGCGCTAGGACAGGGGAGTTTGGCGGCTACACCTTC. This translates into CSARTGEFGGYTF.

This clone was recorded a few times. J is TRBJ1-6 and V is TRBV5-4, with TRBD1 identical over 7 bases. V shed 0 bases, J shed 2 bases, and the junction held 5 bases outside the gene matches. The germline CDR1 and CDR2 sequences are SGHNT and YYREEE (reference sequence). CDR3 length equals 17 residues. The CDR3 DNA reads as TGTGCCAGCAGCTTGGTGGTTGGGACAGCCTATAATTCACCCCTCCACTTT. Its translation is CASSLVVGTAYNSPLHF.

This clone showed up just a few times. The chain joins TRBV5-4 to TRBJ2-7; 8 bases line up with TRBD1. CDR1 SGHNT and CDR2 YYREEE come from the germline V gene (reference sequence). V was clipped by 4 bases and J by 2 bases; unmatched bases: 5. This CDR3 has 14 amino acids. CDR3 sequence reads: CASSPDRVTYEQYF. The CDR3 DNA sequence: TGTGCCAGCAGCCCGGACAGGGTGACCTACGAGCAGTACTTC.

This chain connects TRBV4-1 to TRBJ1-2; 8 positions agree with TRBD1. V dropped 1 base and J dropped 2; count of bases not matched to a gene: 3. The CDR3 runs 15 residues. Looked up from germline, CDR1 is MGHRA and CDR2 is YSYEKL. This chain's CDR3 is CASSQVRTGNYGYTF. CDR3 DNA sequence: TGCGCCAGCAGCCAAGTTCGGACAGGGAACTATGGCTACACCTTC.

With regard to this clone: Additional DNA sequences in this sample encode the identical CDR3. The V gene is TRBV6-5, the J gene TRBJ1-1; maybe TRBD1 (5 bases). Deletions cut 6 bases from V and 4 bases from J, with 9 bases between. The germline V gene has CDR1 MNHEY and CDR2 SVGAGI. This CDR3 spans 12 amino acids. CDR3 in amino acids: CASSPGVTEAFF. The CDR3 nucleotides read TGTGCCAGCAGCCCGGGGGTCACTGAAGCTTTCTTT.

This clone showed up just once. The chain links TRBV7-2 to TRBJ1-1; no reliable D call. Germline CDR1 SGHTA, CDR2 FQGNSA. V lost 0 bases and J lost 1, with 9 bases in between. The CDR3 extends over 15 amino acids. CDR3 in amino acids: CASSLAPPSNTEAFF. The CDR3, as DNA: TGTGCCAGCAGCTTAGCTCCACCTTCGAACACTGAAGCTTTCTTT. Combining the CDR3 with reference TRBV7-2 and TRBJ1-1 gives the whole variable domain GAGVSQSPSNKVTEKGKDVELRCDPISGHTALYWYRQSLGQGLEFLIYFQGNSAPDKSGLPSDRFSAERTGGSVSTLTIQRTQQEDSAVYLCASSLAPPSNTEAFFGQGTRLTVV.

In its sample, this clone was seen a few times. This rearrangement joins TRBV4-1 to TRBJ2-7; 7 bases are shared with TRBD1. This CDR3 comprises 14 residues. V dropped 4 bases and J dropped 1; count of bases not matched to a gene: 4. CDR1 is MGHRA, CDR2 YSYEKL, per germline. CDR3 coding DNA: TGCGCCAGCAGCCGTACACAGGGGTCCTACGAGCAGTACTTC. Translating gives CASSRTQGSYEQYF.

V gene TRBV27 combines with J gene TRBJ1-5, with D perhaps TRBD1 (5 bases). V was trimmed by 6 bases and J by 2 bases, leaving 8 bases between them. This CDR3 spans 13 amino acids. Per germline, CDR1 MNHEY and CDR2 SMNVEV (reference sequence). CDR3: CASSATGNQPQHF. The CDR3 nucleotides read TGTGCCAGCAGCGCGACAGGCAATCAGCCCCAGCATTTT.